A selection of T cell receptor beta chains follows, all from one sample in a study of T cell responses to AZD1222 COVID-19 vaccine. Assay: immunoSEQ multiplex PCR; the TCRdb copy retains only in-frame clones and omits some. The sample lists tens of thousands of clones; 65% to 80% were seen once. The sample was peripheral blood, taken on day 0 of MenACWY control vaccination. These receptors were collected from an adult in good health. The CDR3 runs from the conserved cysteine through the conserved F or W. D genes are given only for firm matches. The size of a clone is reported for some rows only, either as once, few or many, or as a class for expanded clones.

D,size,J,V,CDR3,DNA
-,-,TRBJ2-7,TRBV3-1/TRBV3-2,CASSQQSVPAYEQYF,TGTGCCAGCAGCCAGCAATCAGTCCCAGCCTACGAGCAGTACTTC
-,few,TRBJ2-2,TRBV27,CASSKGEAGELFF,TGTGCCAGCAGTAAGGGGGAAGCCGGGGAGCTGTTTTTT
-,-,TRBJ1-2,TRBV3-1/TRBV3-2,CASSPQGGGYTF,TGTGCCAGCAGCCCCCAGGGTGGTGGCTACACCTTC
TRBD1,few,TRBJ1-5,TRBV28,CASRPRGTASNQPQHF,TGTGCCAGCAGACCCCGTGGGACAGCTAGCAATCAGCCCCAGCATTTT
-,-,TRBJ2-6,TRBV19,CASSRRGEGANVLTF,TGTGCCAGTAGTAGAAGGGGTGAGGGGGCCAACGTCCTGACTTTC
-,-,TRBJ2-3,TRBV11-1,CASSLVQGNADTQYF,TGTGCCAGCAGCTTAGTACAGGGAAACGCAGATACGCAGTATTTT
-,-,TRBJ2-1,TRBV10-1,CASSEYGTYNEQFF,TGCGCCAGCAGTGAGTACGGCACCTACAATGAGCAGTTCTTC
TRBD1,-,TRBJ1-1,TRBV7-9,CASSLWTGALEAFF,TGTGCCAGCAGCTTATGGACAGGAGCCCTTGAAGCTTTCTTT
-,-,TRBJ1-5,TRBV6-5,CASSYSGGNQPQHF,TGTGCCAGCAGTTACTCAGGGGGCAATCAGCCCCAGCATTTT
TRBD1,-,TRBJ1-3,TRBV9,CASSPGQGERNTIYF,TGTGCCAGCAGCCCTGGACAGGGAGAAAGAAACACCATATATTTT
TRBD1,-,TRBJ1-1,TRBV5-1,CASSYSTQGDTEAFF,TGCGCCAGCAGCTATTCCACACAGGGGGACACTGAAGCTTTCTTT
-,-,TRBJ1-1,TRBV29-1,CSVGGGSRAFF,TGCAGCGTTGGTGGGGGGTCTCGAGCTTTCTTT
TRBD1,-,TRBJ2-5,TRBV4-1,CASSQEGTGVKETQYF,TGCGCCAGCAGCCAAGAAGGGACAGGGGTTAAAGAGACCCAGTACTTC
TRBD1,-,TRBJ1-1,TRBV19,CASSIGPDRAAFF,TGTGCCAGTAGTATAGGCCCGGACAGGGCGGCTTTCTTT
-,-,TRBJ2-7,TRBV11-1,CASSKNTGARGEQYF,TGTGCCAGCAGCAAAAATACCGGGGCCCGCGGCGAGCAGTACTTC
TRBD1,-,TRBJ2-7,TRBV7-9,CASSLPDRQGDYEQYF,TGTGCCAGCAGCTTACCGGACCGCCAGGGGGATTACGAGCAGTACTTC
-,-,TRBJ1-1,TRBV12-3/TRBV12-4,CASSLTAAQAFF,TGTGCCAGCAGTTTAACGGCAGCTCAAGCTTTCTTT
-,-,TRBJ2-1,TRBV24-1,CATSALADGASQFF,TGTGCCACCAGTGCCCTCGCTGACGGAGCCTCCCAGTTCTTC
-,-,TRBJ1-1,TRBV7-9,CASSPGAWDTEAFF,TGTGCCAGCAGCCCCGGGGCCTGGGACACTGAAGCTTTCTTT
-,-,TRBJ1-1,TRBV5-1,CASSFVSNTEAFF,TGCGCCAGCAGCTTCGTCTCTAACACTGAAGCTTTCTTT
TRBD2,-,TRBJ2-4,TRBV30,CAWSGVRTSGRGTKNIQYF,TGTGCCTGGAGTGGAGTCCGGACTAGCGGGAGAGGTACCAAAAACATTCAGTACTTC
-,-,TRBJ1-1,TRBV7-2,CASSLDLGMRAFF,TGTGCCAGCAGCTTAGATCTGGGGATGAGAGCTTTCTTT
-,few,TRBJ1-3,TRBV3-1/TRBV3-2,CASSPGGGPSNTIYF,TGTGCCAGCAGCCCGGGGGGGGGCCCCAGCAACACCATATATTTT
-,-,TRBJ1-1,TRBV5-1,CASSLEGNMNTEAFF,TGCGCCAGCAGCTTGGAGGGCAATATGAACACTGAAGCTTTCTTT
-,few,TRBJ2-2,TRBV5-6,CASSLEFFTGELFF,TGTGCCAGCAGCTTGGAGTTTTTCACCGGGGAGCTGTTTTTT
-,-,TRBJ1-2,TRBV11-2,CASSLDLADGYTF,TGTGCCAGCAGCTTAGATCTGGCGGATGGCTACACCTTC
-,-,TRBJ1-1,TRBV16,CASSQSSIRNTEAFF,TGTGCCAGCAGCCAATCGTCCATAAGGAACACTGAAGCTTTCTTT
-,-,TRBJ1-1,TRBV4-1,CASSQDRYRQNTEAFF,TGCGCCAGCAGCCAAGATAGGTACAGACAGAACACTGAAGCTTTCTTT
-,-,TRBJ1-1,TRBV12-3/TRBV12-4,CASSAWTAEAFF,TGTGCCAGCAGTGCTTGGACAGCCGAAGCTTTCTTT
-,-,TRBJ2-3,TRBV7-9,CASSLTDRGWADTQYF,TGTGCCAGCAGCTTAACGGATCGAGGATGGGCAGATACGCAGTATTTT
-,-,TRBJ1-1,TRBV12-5,CASGLEGGGTEAFF,TGTGCTAGTGGTTTGGAAGGGGGAGGCACTGAAGCTTTCTTT
-,-,TRBJ2-5,TRBV5-1,CASSLLPGHPGETQYF,TGCGCCAGCAGCCTTCTACCGGGACATCCTGGGGAGACCCAGTACTTC
-,-,TRBJ1-6,TRBV30,CAWTFGNSPLHF,TGTGCCTGGACGTTCGGAAATTCACCCCTCCACTTT
TRBD2,-,TRBJ2-7,TRBV6-1,CASSEVLSGSGGDEQYF,TGTGCCAGCAGTGAAGTTCTAAGCGGGAGTGGGGGGGACGAGCAGTACTTC
TRBD1,once,TRBJ2-7,TRBV6-5,CASGTGVYEQYF,TGTGCCAGCGGAACAGGGGTTTACGAGCAGTACTTC
-,-,TRBJ2-5,TRBV6-4,CASSPQLSGQETQYF,TGTGCCAGCAGCCCCCAACTTAGCGGTCAAGAGACCCAGTACTTC
-,-,TRBJ1-1,TRBV3-1/TRBV3-2,CASSQGGTEAFF,TGTGCCAGCAGCCAAGGAGGGACTGAAGCTTTCTTT
-,-,TRBJ2-1,TRBV5-6,CASSLRAGNEQFF,TGTGCCAGCAGCCTCCGGGCAGGCAATGAGCAGTTCTTC
-,-,TRBJ2-5,TRBV25-1,CASSEFGSPETQYF,TGTGCCAGCAGTGAATTCGGCTCCCCGGAGACCCAGTACTTC
TRBD1,-,TRBJ2-3,TRBV9,CASSVGTGSTDTQYF,TGTGCCAGCAGCGTAGGGACAGGGAGCACAGATACGCAGTATTTT